This T cell receptor (beta chain) stems from a study of T cell responses to AZD1222 COVID-19 vaccine. Findings and caveats of the study: Repertoire collection took place solely once the T cell response had peaked. Unmutated variant regions are reportedly targeted by nearly half of spike-specific TCRs. Clonal diversity was possibly underestimated; the donors were predominantly white British and more often female.

Worth noting for this clone: What it recognizes is unknown.

TCRdb's copy holds only in-frame clones and misses some; the assay was immunoSEQ multiplex PCR. This sample has about 150,000 clones, with roughly nine tenths found just once. The CDR3 length is 13 residues. V was shortened by 1 base and J by 6 bases, with 7 bases between the two germline ends. The receptor comes from an adult who received the MenACWY meningococcal vaccine as a control. This sequence joins TRBV12-3 or TRBV12-4 and TRBJ2-1; D not resolved. Sample: peripheral blood, taken 28 days after the second dose of the MenACWY control vaccine. CDR3 in DNA: TGTGCCAGCAGTTTAGTTGGGGTCAATGAGCAGTTCTTC. It translates to CASSLVGVNEQFF.